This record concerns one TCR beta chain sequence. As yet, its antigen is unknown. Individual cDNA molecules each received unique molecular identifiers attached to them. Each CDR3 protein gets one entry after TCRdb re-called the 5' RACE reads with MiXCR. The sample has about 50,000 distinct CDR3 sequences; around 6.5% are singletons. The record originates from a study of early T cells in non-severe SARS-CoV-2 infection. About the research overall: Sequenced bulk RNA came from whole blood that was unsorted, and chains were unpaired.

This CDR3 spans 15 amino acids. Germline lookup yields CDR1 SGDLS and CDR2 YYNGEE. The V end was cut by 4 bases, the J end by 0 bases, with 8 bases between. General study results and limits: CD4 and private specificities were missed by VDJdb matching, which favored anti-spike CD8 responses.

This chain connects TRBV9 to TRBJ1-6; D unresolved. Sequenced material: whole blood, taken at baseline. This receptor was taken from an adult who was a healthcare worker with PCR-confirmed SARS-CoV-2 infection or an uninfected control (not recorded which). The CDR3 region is CASSSGSSYNSPLHF. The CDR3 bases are TGTGCCAGCAGCTCGGGGAGCTCCTATAATTCACCCCTCCACTTT.